What follows are 3 T cell receptor beta chains derived from one specimen sequenced in a study of T-cell memory formation after mild COVID-19. TCRdb itself ran the 5' RACE reads through MiXCR, one entry per CDR3 protein. The table has some 50,000 distinct CDR3 sequences, roughly 12% seen once. The sequencing sample was made of PBMCs or a T cell subset sorted from them (not recorded which). The receptors here all came from a man aged 18 to 30 who had mild COVID-19 (a few samples of this study predate the infection). Cell type and time point are not known.

The chain carries TRBV29-1 and TRBJ1-1; no reliable D call. Between the trimmed V and J ends, which lost 5 bases and 2 bases, there was a span of 18 bases. This CDR3 contains 15 residues. CDR1 is SQVTM, CDR2 ANQGSEA, per germline. Here the CDR3 DNA reads TGCAGCGTTCATCCCCCCGGACCGATAAACACTGAAGCTTTCTTT. It encodes CSVHPPGPINTEAFF.

In DNA, the CDR3 is TGCAGCGTTCGGATTAACACTGAAGCTTTCTTT. It codes for CSVRINTEAFF. The V call is TRBV29-1, the J call TRBJ1-1; D not certain. The length of the CDR3 is 11 residues. Trimming shortened V by 5 bases and J by 2 bases, and 6 bases separated the two germline ends. CDR1 is SQVTM and CDR2 is ANQGSEA in the germline V gene.

This clonotype was found a few times. The CDR3 region has the DNA TGCGCCAGCAGCCAAGAGGTTTTGGGGAACACCGGGGAGCTGTTTTTT. It yields the protein CASSQEVLGNTGELFF. The V and J genes are TRBV4-3 and TRBJ2-2; D unresolved. Deletions cut 0 bases from V and 1 base from J, with 9 bases between. The CDR3 totals 16 residues. Germline values: CDR1 LGHNA, CDR2 YSLEER.